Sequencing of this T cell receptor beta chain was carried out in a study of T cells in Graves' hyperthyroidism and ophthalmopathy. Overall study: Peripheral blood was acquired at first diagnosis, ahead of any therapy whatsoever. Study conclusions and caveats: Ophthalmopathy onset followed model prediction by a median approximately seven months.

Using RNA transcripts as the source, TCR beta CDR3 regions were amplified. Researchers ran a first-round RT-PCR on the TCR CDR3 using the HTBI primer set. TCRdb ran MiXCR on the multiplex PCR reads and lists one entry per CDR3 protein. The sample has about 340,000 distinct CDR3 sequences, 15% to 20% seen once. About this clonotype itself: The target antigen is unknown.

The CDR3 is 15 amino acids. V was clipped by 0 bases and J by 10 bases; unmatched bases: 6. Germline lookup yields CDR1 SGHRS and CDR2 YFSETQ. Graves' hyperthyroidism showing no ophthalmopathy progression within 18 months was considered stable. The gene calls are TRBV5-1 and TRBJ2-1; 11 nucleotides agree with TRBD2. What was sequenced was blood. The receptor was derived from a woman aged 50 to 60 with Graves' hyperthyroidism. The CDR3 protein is CASSLGVLAGVEQFF. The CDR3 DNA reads TGCGCCAGCAGCTTGGGGGTACTAGCGGGGGTGGAGCAGTTCTTC.